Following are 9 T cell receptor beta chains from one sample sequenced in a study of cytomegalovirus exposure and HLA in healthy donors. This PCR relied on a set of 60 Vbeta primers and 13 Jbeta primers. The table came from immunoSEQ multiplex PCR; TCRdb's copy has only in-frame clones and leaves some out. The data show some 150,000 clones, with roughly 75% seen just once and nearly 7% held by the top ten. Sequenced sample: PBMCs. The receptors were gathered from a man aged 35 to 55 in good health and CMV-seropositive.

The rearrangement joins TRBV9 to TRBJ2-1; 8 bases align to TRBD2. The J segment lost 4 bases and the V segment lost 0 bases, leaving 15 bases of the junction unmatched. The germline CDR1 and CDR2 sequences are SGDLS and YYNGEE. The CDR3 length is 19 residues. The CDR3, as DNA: TGTGCCAGCAGCGTAGCGGGATCGGTGGCGGGGGGACTTTACAATGAGCAGTTCTTC. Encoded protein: CASSVAGSVAGGLYNEQFF.

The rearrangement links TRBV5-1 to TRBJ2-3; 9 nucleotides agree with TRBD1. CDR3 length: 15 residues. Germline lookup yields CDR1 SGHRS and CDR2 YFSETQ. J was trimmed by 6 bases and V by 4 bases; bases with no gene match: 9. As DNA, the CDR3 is TGCGCCAGCAGCCCGGAGTGGGACAGGGTGGATACGCAGTATTTT. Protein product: CASSPEWDRVDTQYF. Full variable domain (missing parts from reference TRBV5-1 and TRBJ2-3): KAGVTQTPRYLIKTRGQQVTLSCSPISGHRSVSWYQQTPGQGLQFLFEYFSETQRNKGNFPGRFSGRQFSNSRSEMNVSTLELGDSALYLCASSPEWDRVDTQYFGPGTRLTVL.

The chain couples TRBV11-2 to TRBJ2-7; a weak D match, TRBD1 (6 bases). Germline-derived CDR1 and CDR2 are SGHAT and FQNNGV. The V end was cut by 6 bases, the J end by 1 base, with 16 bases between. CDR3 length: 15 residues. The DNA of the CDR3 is TGTGCCAGCAGTCTTGAACAGGGCCCATCCTACGAGCAGTACTTC. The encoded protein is CASSLEQGPSYEQYF.

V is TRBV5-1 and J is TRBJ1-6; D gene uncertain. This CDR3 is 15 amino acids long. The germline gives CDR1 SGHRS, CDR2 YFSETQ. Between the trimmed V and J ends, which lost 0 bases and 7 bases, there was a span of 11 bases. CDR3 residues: CASSLGSSVNSPLHF. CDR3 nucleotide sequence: TGCGCCAGCAGCTTGGGTTCTTCCGTCAATTCACCCCTCCACTTT.

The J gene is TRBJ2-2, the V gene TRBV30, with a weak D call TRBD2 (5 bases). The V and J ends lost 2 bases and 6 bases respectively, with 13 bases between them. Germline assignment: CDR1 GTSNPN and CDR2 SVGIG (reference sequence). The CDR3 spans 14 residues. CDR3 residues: CAWSFGGGSGELFF. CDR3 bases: TGTGCCTGGAGTTTCGGAGGCGGATCCGGGGAGCTGTTTTTT.

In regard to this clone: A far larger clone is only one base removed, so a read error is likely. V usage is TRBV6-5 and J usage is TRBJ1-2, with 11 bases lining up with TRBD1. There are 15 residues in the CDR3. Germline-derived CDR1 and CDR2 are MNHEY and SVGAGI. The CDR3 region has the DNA TGTGCCAACAGTTACTTAGGACAGGGGGCAGGTGGCTACACCTTC. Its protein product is CANSYLGQGAGGYTF.

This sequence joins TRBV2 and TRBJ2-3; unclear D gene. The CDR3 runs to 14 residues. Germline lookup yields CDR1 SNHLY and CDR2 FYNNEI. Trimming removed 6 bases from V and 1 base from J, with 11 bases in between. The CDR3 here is CASRIPTGTDTQYF. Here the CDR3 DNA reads TGTGCCAGCAGAATTCCAACAGGCACAGATACGCAGTATTTT.

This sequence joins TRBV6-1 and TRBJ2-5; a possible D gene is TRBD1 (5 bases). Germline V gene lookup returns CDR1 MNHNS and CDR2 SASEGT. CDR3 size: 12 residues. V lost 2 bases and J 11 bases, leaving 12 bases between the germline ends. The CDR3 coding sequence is TGTGCCAGCAGTGAACAGGGTGGGAAGCAGTACTTC. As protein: CASSEQGGKQYF.

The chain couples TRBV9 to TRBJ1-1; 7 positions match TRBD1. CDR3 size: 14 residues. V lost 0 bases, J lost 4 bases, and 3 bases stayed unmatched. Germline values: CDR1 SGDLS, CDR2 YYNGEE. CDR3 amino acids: CASSVDTGVTEAFF. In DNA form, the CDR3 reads TGTGCCAGCAGCGTAGATACAGGGGTCACTGAAGCTTTCTTT.